These T cell receptor beta chains were read from a single sample in a study of blood T cell repertoires in COVID-19. The table came from immunoSEQ multiplex PCR; TCRdb's copy has only in-frame clones and leaves some out. The sample consists of approximately 150,000 clones, around 90% of them appearing once. The specimen sequenced was peripheral blood. Receptors originate from a woman between 55 and 75 years old who had recovered from COVID-19. Each CDR3 is given with its conserved first and last residue. Fields, in order: D gene, clone size, CDR3 length, V gene, J gene, CDR3 protein, CDR3 DNA. The D gene is left open where the match is weak. Not every row has a clone size; where given, it reads once, few, many or a size class.

d_gene: NA; abundance: NA; len: 14; v_gene: TRBV3-1/TRBV3-2; j_gene: TRBJ2-3; CDR3aa: CASSPKTSTDTQYF; CDR3nt: TGTGCCAGCAGCCCAAAGACTAGCACAGATACGCAGTATTTT
d_gene: NA; abundance: NA; len: 14; v_gene: TRBV7-2; j_gene: TRBJ2-5; CDR3aa: CASSLLSRQETQYF; CDR3nt: TGTGCCAGCAGCTTACTTTCGCGCCAAGAGACCCAGTACTTC
d_gene: NA; abundance: NA; len: 14; v_gene: TRBV6-5; j_gene: TRBJ1-2; CDR3aa: CASSYSRSHYGYTF; CDR3nt: TGTGCCAGCAGTTACTCGAGGTCCCACTATGGCTACACCTTC
d_gene: NA; abundance: NA; len: 12; v_gene: TRBV5-4; j_gene: TRBJ2-5; CDR3aa: CASSLWEETQYF; CDR3nt: TGTGCCAGCAGCTTATGGGAGGAGACCCAGTACTTC
d_gene: NA; abundance: NA; len: 13; v_gene: TRBV3-1/TRBV3-2; j_gene: TRBJ2-2; CDR3aa: CASSQGGTGELFF; CDR3nt: TGTGCCAGCAGCCAAGGCGGAACGGGTGAGCTGTTTTTT
d_gene: NA; abundance: NA; len: 16; v_gene: TRBV7-8; j_gene: TRBJ2-1; CDR3aa: CASSLFTAVSYNEQFF; CDR3nt: TGTGCCAGCAGCTTATTCACCGCAGTTTCCTACAATGAGCAGTTCTTC
d_gene: TRBD1; abundance: NA; len: 15; v_gene: TRBV5-8; j_gene: TRBJ2-7; CDR3aa: CASSTWTGFSYEQYF; CDR3nt: TGTGCCAGCAGCACCTGGACAGGCTTCTCCTACGAGCAGTACTTC
d_gene: TRBD1; abundance: NA; len: 10; v_gene: TRBV24-1; j_gene: TRBJ1-2; CDR3aa: CATTGTGNTF; CDR3nt: TGTGCCACCACCGGGACAGGGAATACCTTC
d_gene: TRBD1; abundance: NA; len: 16; v_gene: TRBV5-1; j_gene: TRBJ2-5; CDR3aa: CASSVGTGGEWETQYF; CDR3nt: TGCGCCAGCAGCGTGGGGACAGGGGGCGAATGGGAGACCCAGTACTTC
d_gene: TRBD1; abundance: NA; len: 14; v_gene: TRBV19; j_gene: TRBJ2-1; CDR3aa: CASRSAQGSGEQFF; CDR3nt: TGTGCCAGTAGATCAGCACAGGGGAGTGGTGAGCAGTTCTTC
d_gene: NA; abundance: NA; len: 14; v_gene: TRBV15; j_gene: TRBJ2-5; CDR3aa: CATSRGWDIETQYF; CDR3nt: TGTGCCACCAGCAGAGGATGGGACATTGAGACCCAGTACTTC
d_gene: TRBD1; abundance: NA; len: 17; v_gene: TRBV5-1; j_gene: TRBJ2-3; CDR3aa: CASSPYLGQESTDTQYF; CDR3nt: TGCGCCAGCAGCCCCTACCTCGGACAGGAGAGCACAGATACGCAGTATTTT
d_gene: NA; abundance: NA; len: 15; v_gene: TRBV28; j_gene: TRBJ2-6; CDR3aa: CASSLWASGANVLTF; CDR3nt: TGTGCCAGCAGTTTATGGGCTTCTGGGGCCAACGTCCTGACTTTC
d_gene: TRBD1; abundance: NA; len: 14; v_gene: TRBV5-1; j_gene: TRBJ1-6; CDR3aa: CASSPGQGNSPLHF; CDR3nt: TGCGCCAGCAGCCCCGGACAGGGGAATTCACCCCTCCACTTT
d_gene: NA; abundance: NA; len: 16; v_gene: TRBV6-6; j_gene: TRBJ2-5; CDR3aa: CASSSPRQQYQETQYF; CDR3nt: TGTGCCAGCAGTAGCCCTAGACAGCAGTACCAAGAGACCCAGTACTTC
d_gene: NA; abundance: NA; len: 14; v_gene: TRBV7-3; j_gene: TRBJ1-1; CDR3aa: CASSSQGVGTEAFF; CDR3nt: TGTGCCAGCAGCTCACAGGGCGTAGGCACTGAAGCTTTCTTT
d_gene: TRBD2; abundance: NA; len: 16; v_gene: TRBV6-6; j_gene: TRBJ2-5; CDR3aa: CASSLSNSGGRETQYF; CDR3nt: TGTGCCAGCAGTCTCTCTAATAGCGGGGGGCGTGAGACCCAGTACTTC
d_gene: NA; abundance: NA; len: 14; v_gene: TRBV27; j_gene: TRBJ1-1; CDR3aa: CASSLIQGKTEAFF; CDR3nt: TGTGCCAGCAGTTTAATCCAGGGCAAGACTGAAGCTTTCTTT
d_gene: NA; abundance: NA; len: 15; v_gene: TRBV28; j_gene: TRBJ1-2; CDR3aa: CASTSVGTLNYGYTF; CDR3nt: TGTGCCAGCACCTCCGTGGGGACTTTGAACTATGGCTACACCTTC
d_gene: TRBD2; abundance: NA; len: 15; v_gene: TRBV9; j_gene: TRBJ2-5; CDR3aa: CASSGGGTSGETQYF; CDR3nt: TGTGCCAGCAGCGGAGGGGGGACTAGCGGAGAGACCCAGTACTTC
d_gene: TRBD2; abundance: NA; len: 16; v_gene: TRBV11-3; j_gene: TRBJ2-3; CDR3aa: CASSPASGEVTDTQYF; CDR3nt: TGTGCCAGCAGCCCGGCGAGCGGGGAGGTCACAGATACGCAGTATTTT
d_gene: NA; abundance: NA; len: 12; v_gene: TRBV28; j_gene: TRBJ2-1; CDR3aa: CASSLAYNEQFF; CDR3nt: TGTGCCAGCAGTTTAGCGTACAATGAGCAGTTCTTC
d_gene: TRBD1; abundance: NA; len: 20; v_gene: TRBV9; j_gene: TRBJ1-6; CDR3aa: CASSARQGILINQSITPLHF; CDR3nt: TGTGCCAGCAGCGCTAGACAGGGGATCCTAATCAACCAGTCGATTACACCCCTCCACTTT
d_gene: NA; abundance: once; len: 15; v_gene: TRBV14; j_gene: TRBJ2-1; CDR3aa: CASSPRGSTNNEQFF; CDR3nt: TGTGCCAGCAGCCCCCGGGGGTCTACCAACAATGAGCAGTTCTTC
d_gene: TRBD2; abundance: NA; len: 16; v_gene: TRBV5-1; j_gene: TRBJ2-3; CDR3aa: CASSRETRSGTDTQYF; CDR3nt: TGCGCCAGCAGCCGGGAGACACGTAGCGGGACAGATACGCAGTATTTT
d_gene: TRBD1; abundance: NA; len: 13; v_gene: TRBV2; j_gene: TRBJ2-2; CDR3aa: CASRGQGTGELFF; CDR3nt: TGTGCCAGCAGGGGACAGGGTACCGGGGAGCTGTTTTTT
d_gene: NA; abundance: NA; len: 16; v_gene: TRBV19; j_gene: TRBJ2-7; CDR3aa: CASSTRHGGPSYEQYF; CDR3nt: TGTGCCAGTAGTACAAGACACGGAGGTCCCTCCTACGAGCAGTACTTC
d_gene: NA; abundance: once; len: 14; v_gene: TRBV7-9; j_gene: TRBJ1-5; CDR3aa: CASSLLGEGQPQHF; CDR3nt: TGTGCCAGCAGCTTATTGGGGGAGGGACAGCCCCAGCATTTT
d_gene: TRBD1; abundance: NA; len: 15; v_gene: TRBV5-1; j_gene: TRBJ2-7; CDR3aa: CASRPTGTPSYEQYF; CDR3nt: TGCGCCAGCAGACCGACAGGGACCCCCTCCTACGAGCAGTACTTC
d_gene: TRBD1; abundance: once; len: 14; v_gene: TRBV6-5; j_gene: TRBJ1-5; CDR3aa: CASNQQGGNQPQHF; CDR3nt: TGTGCCAGCAACCAACAGGGGGGCAATCAGCCCCAGCATTTT
d_gene: NA; abundance: once; len: 13; v_gene: TRBV29-1; j_gene: TRBJ1-1; CDR3aa: CSGGTSMNTEAFF; CDR3nt: TGCAGCGGGGGGACTTCCATGAACACTGAAGCTTTCTTT
d_gene: NA; abundance: NA; len: 12; v_gene: TRBV7-9; j_gene: TRBJ1-6; CDR3aa: CASSLDRDSPRF; CDR3nt: TGTGCCAGCAGCTTAGACCGGGACTCACCACGATTT
d_gene: TRBD1; abundance: NA; len: 16; v_gene: TRBV28; j_gene: TRBJ1-2; CDR3aa: CASSTLGQAGGYGYTF; CDR3nt: TGTGCCAGCAGCACCCTGGGACAGGCCGGGGGATATGGCTACACCTTC
d_gene: NA; abundance: NA; len: 13; v_gene: TRBV2; j_gene: TRBJ1-2; CDR3aa: CASIPIRDYGYTF; CDR3nt: TGTGCCAGCATCCCGATCAGGGACTATGGCTACACCTTC
d_gene: NA; abundance: NA; len: 18; v_gene: TRBV2; j_gene: TRBJ1-6; CDR3aa: CASSESGGRVDWNSPLHF; CDR3nt: TGTGCCAGCAGTGAATCTGGCGGGCGGGTCGATTGGAATTCACCCCTCCACTTT